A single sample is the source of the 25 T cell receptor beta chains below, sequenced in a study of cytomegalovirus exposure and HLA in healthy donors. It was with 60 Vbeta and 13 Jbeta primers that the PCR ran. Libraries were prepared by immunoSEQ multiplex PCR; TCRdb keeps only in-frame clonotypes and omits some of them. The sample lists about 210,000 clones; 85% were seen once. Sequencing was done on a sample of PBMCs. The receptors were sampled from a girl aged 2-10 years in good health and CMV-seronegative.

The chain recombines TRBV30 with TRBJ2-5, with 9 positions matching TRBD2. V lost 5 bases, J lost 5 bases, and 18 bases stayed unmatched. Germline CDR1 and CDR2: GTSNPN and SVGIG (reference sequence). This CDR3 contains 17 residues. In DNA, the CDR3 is TGTGCCTGGGGAACCGGGACTAGCATTCGGGCACGGGAGACCCAGTACTTC. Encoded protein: CAWGTGTSIRARETQYF.

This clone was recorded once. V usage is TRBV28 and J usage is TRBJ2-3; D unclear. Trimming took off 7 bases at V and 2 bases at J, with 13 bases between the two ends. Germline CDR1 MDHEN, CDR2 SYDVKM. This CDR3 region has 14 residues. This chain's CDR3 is CASTADGFTDTQYF. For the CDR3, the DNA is TGTGCCAGCACCGCCGACGGGTTCACAGATACGCAGTATTTT.

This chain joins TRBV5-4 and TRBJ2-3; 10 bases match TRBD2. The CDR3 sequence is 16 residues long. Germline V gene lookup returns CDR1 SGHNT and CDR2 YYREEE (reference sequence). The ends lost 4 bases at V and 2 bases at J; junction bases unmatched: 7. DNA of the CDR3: TGTGCCAGCAGCCTTAGCGGGAGGCCCCCCACAGATACGCAGTATTTT. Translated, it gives CASSLSGRPPTDTQYF.

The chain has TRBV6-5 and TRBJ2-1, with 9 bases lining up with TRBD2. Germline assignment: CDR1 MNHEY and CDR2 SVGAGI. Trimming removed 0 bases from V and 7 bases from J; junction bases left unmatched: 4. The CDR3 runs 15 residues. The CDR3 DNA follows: TGTGCCAGCAGTTACTCGCGGGGGGGCGGGAATGAGCAGTTCTTC. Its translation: CASSYSRGGGNEQFF.

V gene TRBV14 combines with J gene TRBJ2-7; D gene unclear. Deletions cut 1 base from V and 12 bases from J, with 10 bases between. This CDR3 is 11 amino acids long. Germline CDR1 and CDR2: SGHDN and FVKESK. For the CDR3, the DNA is TGTGCCAGCAGCCAAGGTCCGTCCTGGTACTTC. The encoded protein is CASSQGPSWYF.

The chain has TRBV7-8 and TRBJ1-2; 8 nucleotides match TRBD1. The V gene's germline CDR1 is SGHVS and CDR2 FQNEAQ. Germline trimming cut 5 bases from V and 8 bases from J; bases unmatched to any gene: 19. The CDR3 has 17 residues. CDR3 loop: CASSPIEGQGAVGGYTF. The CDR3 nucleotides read TGTGCCAGCAGCCCCATTGAGGGCCAGGGGGCAGTAGGAGGCTACACCTTC. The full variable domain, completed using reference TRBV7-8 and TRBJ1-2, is GAGVSQSPRYKVAKRGQDVALRCDPISGHVSLFWYQQALGQGPEFLTYFQNEAQLDKSGLPSDRFFAERPEGSVSTLKIQRTQQEDSAVYLCASSPIEGQGAVGGYTFGSGTRLTVV.

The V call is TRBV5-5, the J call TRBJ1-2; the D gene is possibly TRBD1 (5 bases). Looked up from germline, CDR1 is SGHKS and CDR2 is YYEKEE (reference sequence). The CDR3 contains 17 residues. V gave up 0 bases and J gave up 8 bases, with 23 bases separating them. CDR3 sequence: CASSLDPGRGYIGGYTF. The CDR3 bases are TGTGCCAGCAGCTTGGACCCAGGGAGGGGATATATTGGGGGCTACACCTTC.

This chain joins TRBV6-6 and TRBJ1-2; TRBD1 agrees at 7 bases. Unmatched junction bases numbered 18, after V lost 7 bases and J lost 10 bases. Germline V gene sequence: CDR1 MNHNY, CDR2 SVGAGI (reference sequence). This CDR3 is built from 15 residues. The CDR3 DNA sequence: TGTGCCAGCACCTACGCGGGACAGCCCGTTCGAGTCTACACCTTC. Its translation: CASTYAGQPVRVYTF.

Here the CDR3 DNA reads TGCAGTGCAGACAGAGCAGATACGCAGTATTTT. This gives the protein CSADRADTQYF. V and J are TRBV20-1 and TRBJ2-3, with D possibly TRBD1 on 5 matching bases. The V and J ends lost 6 bases and 4 bases respectively, with 8 bases between them. This CDR3 spans 11 amino acids. In germline, CDR1 is DFQATT, CDR2 SNEGSKA (reference sequence).

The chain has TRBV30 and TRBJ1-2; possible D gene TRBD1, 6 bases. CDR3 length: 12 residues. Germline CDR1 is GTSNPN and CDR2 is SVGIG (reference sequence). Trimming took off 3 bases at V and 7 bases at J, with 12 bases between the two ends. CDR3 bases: TGTGCCTGGAGCGGGGGGCCGATTGGCTACACCTTC. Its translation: CAWSGGPIGYTF.

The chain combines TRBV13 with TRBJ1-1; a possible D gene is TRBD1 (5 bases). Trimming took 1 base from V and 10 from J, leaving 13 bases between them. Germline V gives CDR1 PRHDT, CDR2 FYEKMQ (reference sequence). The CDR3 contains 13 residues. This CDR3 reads CASSLDQGVGAFF. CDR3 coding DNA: TGTGCCAGCAGCTTAGACCAGGGTGTTGGAGCTTTCTTT.

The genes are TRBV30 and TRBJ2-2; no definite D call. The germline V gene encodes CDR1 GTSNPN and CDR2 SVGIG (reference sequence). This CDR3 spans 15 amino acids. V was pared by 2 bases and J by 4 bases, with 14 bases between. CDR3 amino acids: CAWSHPGALTGELFF. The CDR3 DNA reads TGTGCCTGGAGTCACCCCGGAGCTCTCACCGGGGAGCTGTTTTTT.

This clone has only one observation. For the CDR3, the DNA is TGCAGCGCCCTAAACAGCCCTGAAGCTTTCTTT. This codes for CSALNSPEAFF. The V gene is TRBV29-1, the J gene TRBJ1-1; D remains ambiguous. CDR3 length: 11 amino acids. Germline CDR1 reads SQVTM; CDR2 reads ANQGSEA. The V and J ends lost 7 bases and 6 bases respectively, with 12 bases between them.

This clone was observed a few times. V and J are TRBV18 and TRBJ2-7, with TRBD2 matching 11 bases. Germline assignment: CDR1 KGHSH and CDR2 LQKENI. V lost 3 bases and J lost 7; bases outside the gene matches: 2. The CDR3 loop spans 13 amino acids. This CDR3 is CASSPGLAEEQYF. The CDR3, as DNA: TGTGCCAGCTCACCGGGACTAGCGGAAGAGCAGTACTTC.

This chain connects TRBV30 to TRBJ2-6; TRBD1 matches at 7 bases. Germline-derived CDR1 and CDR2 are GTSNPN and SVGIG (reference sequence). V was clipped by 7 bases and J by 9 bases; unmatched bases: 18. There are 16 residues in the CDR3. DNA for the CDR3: TGTGCCTTTAATAGGGGGCGGGTGAGTGTGGTCAACGTCCTGACTTTC. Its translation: CAFNRGRVSVVNVLTF.

This CDR3 is CASSGRGDKGQPQHF. The DNA for the CDR3 is TGTGCCAGCAGCGGCCGGGGGGACAAGGGTCAGCCCCAGCATTTT. This chain connects TRBV9 to TRBJ1-5, with D possibly matching TRBD1 (6 bases). Germline V lookup: CDR1 SGDLS, CDR2 YYNGEE. V was trimmed by 3 bases and J by 6 bases, leaving 16 bases between them. The CDR3 extends over 15 amino acids. The whole variable domain, remainder taken from reference TRBV9 and TRBJ1-5, is DSGVTQTPKHLITATGQRVTLRCSPRSGDLSVYWYQQSLDQGLQFLIQYYNGEERAKGNILERFSAQQFPDLHSELNLSSLELGDSALYFCASSGRGDKGQPQHFGDGTRLSIL.

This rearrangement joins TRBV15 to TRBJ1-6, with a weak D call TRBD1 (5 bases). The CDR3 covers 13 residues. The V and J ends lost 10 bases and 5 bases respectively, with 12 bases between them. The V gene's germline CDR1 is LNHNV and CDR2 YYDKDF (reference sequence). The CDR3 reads CASGTGNNSPLHF. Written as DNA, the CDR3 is TGTGCCAGCGGGACGGGTAATAATTCACCCCTCCACTTT.

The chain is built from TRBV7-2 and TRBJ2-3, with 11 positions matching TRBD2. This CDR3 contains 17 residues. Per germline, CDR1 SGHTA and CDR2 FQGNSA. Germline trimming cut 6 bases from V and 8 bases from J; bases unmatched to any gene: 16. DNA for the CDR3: TGTGCCAGCAGTCCGAAGGGGCTAGCGGGGGGCTCCGGTACGCAGTATTTT. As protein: CASSPKGLAGGSGTQYF.

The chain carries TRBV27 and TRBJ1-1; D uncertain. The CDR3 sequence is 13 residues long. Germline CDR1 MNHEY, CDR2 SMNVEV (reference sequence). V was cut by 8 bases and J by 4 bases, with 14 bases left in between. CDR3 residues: CASARASGTEAFF. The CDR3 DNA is TGTGCCAGCGCCAGAGCGAGTGGCACTGAAGCTTTCTTT.

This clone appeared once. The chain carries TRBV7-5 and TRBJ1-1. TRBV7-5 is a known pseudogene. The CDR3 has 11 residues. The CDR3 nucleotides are TGTGTCAGAAGCTCCGCACTAGAAGCTTTCTTT. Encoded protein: CVRSSALEAFF.

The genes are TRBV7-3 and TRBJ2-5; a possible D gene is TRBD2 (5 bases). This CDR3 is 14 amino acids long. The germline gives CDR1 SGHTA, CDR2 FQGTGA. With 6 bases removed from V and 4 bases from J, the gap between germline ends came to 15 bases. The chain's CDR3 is CASSSGRGIETQYF. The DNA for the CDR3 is TGTGCCAGCAGTTCAGGCCGGGGAATAGAGACCCAGTACTTC.

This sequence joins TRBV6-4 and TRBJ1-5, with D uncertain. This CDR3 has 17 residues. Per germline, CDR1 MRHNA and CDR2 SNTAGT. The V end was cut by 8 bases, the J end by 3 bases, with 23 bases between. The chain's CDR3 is CASPFGQALTYNQPQHF. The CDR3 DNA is TGTGCCAGCCCGTTCGGCCAGGCCTTAACCTACAATCAGCCCCAGCATTTT.

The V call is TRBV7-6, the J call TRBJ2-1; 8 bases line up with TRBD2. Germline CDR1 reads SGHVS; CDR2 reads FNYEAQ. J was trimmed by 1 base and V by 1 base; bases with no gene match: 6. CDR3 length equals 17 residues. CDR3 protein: CASSLGRGGRSYNEQFF. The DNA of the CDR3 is TGTGCCAGCAGCTTAGGACGGGGGGGCCGATCCTACAATGAGCAGTTCTTC.

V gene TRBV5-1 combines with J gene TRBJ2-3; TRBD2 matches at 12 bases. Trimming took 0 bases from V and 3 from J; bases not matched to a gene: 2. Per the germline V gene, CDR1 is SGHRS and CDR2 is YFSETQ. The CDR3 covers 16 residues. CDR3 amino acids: CASSLEGLAGTDTQYF. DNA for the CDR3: TGCGCCAGCAGCTTGGAGGGACTAGCGGGTACAGATACGCAGTATTTT.

CDR3 region: CASSSTGIGNTIYF. The CDR3 region has the DNA TGTGCCAGCAGCTCGACAGGGATCGGAAACACCATATATTTT. The chain joins TRBV5-5 to TRBJ1-3; TRBD1 matches 7 bases. This CDR3 spans 14 amino acids. The V gene end was trimmed by 3 bases and the J gene end by 4 bases; junction bases not matched to a gene: 4. In germline, CDR1 is SGHKS, CDR2 YYEKEE (reference sequence).